This TCR beta chain was captured in a study of spatial heterogeneity in lung cancer. Study-wide context: Samples were donated by 72 untreated early-stage non-small cell lung cancer patients. Sequencing was performed on follow-up PBMC samples when available, collected at a median of around 2 years after resection.

TCR cDNA molecules each carried a unique molecular identifier. TCRdb called the 5' RACE reads again in MiXCR, with one record for every CDR3 protein. Of about 17,000 distinct CDR3 sequences detected, under 20% appear once; the ten largest clones hold under 8%. This clonotype is classed as medium-sized (0.01 to 0.1%). Time point indicated: blood at routine non-recurrence follow-up after resection. Unsorted whole RNA of tumor, nontumor lung or frozen PBMC was sequenced. The sequence derives from a male donor with early-stage non-small cell lung cancer. Sequenced here: PBMCs, sampled at follow-up.

The CDR3 is CSARQVTNEKLFF. The DNA of the CDR3 is TGCAGTGCTCGCCAGGTCACTAATGAAAAACTGTTTTTT. The gene calls are TRBV20-1 and TRBJ1-4; D unresolved. CDR1 and CDR2 from the germline V gene are DFQATT and SNEGSKA (reference sequence). This CDR3 is built from 13 residues. Trimming pared 5 bases from V and 2 bases from J, leaving 9 bases between.